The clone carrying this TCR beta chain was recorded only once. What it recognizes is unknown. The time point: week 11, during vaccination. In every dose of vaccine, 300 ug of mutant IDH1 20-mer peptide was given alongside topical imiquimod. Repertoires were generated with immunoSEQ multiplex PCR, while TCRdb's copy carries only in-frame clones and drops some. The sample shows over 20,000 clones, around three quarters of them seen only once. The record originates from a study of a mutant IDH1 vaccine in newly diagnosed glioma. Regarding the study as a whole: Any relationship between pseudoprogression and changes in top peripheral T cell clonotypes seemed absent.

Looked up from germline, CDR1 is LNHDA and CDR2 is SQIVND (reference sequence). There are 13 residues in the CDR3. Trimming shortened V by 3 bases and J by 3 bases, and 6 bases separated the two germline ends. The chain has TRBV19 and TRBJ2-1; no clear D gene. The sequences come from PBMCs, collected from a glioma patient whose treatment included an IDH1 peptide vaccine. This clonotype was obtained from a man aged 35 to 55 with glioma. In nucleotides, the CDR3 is TGTGCCAGTAGTATGAACCGCTACAATGAGCAGTTCTTC. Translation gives CASSMNRYNEQFF.